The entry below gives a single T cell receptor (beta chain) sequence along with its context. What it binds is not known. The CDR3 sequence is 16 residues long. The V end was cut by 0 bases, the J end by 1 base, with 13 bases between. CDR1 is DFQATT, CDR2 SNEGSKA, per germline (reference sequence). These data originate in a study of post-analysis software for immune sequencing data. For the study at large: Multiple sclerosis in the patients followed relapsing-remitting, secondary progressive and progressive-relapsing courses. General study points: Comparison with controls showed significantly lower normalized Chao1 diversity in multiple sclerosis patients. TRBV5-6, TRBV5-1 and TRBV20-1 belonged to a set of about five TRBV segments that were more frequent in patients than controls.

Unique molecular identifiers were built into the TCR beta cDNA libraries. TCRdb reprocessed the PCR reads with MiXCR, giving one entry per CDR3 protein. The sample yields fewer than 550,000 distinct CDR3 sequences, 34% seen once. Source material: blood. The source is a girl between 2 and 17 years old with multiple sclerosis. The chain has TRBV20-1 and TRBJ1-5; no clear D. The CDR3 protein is CSARDPVGFSNQPQHF. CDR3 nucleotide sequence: TGCAGTGCTAGAGATCCAGTAGGGTTCAGCAATCAGCCCCAGCATTTT.